The table lists the clone carrying this TCR beta chain with a few counts. TCRdb passed the 5' RACE reads through MiXCR, listing each CDR3 protein once. The table has 250,000 to 400,000 distinct CDR3 sequences, more than 13% seen once. These data belong to a study of T-cell memory formation after mild COVID-19. Trimming removed 7 bases from V and 7 bases from J, with 14 bases in between. The CDR3 has 12 amino acids. CDR1 and CDR2 (germline): SGDLS, YYNGEE. The origin of this receptor is a man aged 18 to 29 who had mild COVID-19 (a few samples of this study predate the infection). Cell type and time point are not known. The chain employs TRBV9 and TRBJ1-1; D remains unclear. The sequenced material came from PBMCs or a T cell subset sorted from them (not recorded which). This CDR3 is CASGASRGEAFF. The CDR3 region has the DNA TGTGCCAGCGGAGCATCAAGAGGTGAAGCTTTCTTT.